This TCR beta chain was documented in a study of T cells in Graves' hyperthyroidism and ophthalmopathy. Amplification of TCR beta CDR3 regions used RNA as the template. When the TCR CDR3 underwent first-round RT-PCR, the HTBI primer set was used. TCRdb analysed the multiplex PCR reads with MiXCR anew, one entry per CDR3 protein. The sample carries about 560,000 distinct CDR3 sequences, just over 45% recorded once. Germline V gives CDR1 LNHNV, CDR2 YYDKDF (reference sequence). Trimming removed 0 bases at V and 8 bases at J, with 13 bases between. The CDR3 consists of 15 residues. The table lists this clonotype with many counts.

Sequences were obtained from peripheral blood or thyroid tissue (not recorded which). The rearrangement links TRBV15 to TRBJ1-4; D unclear. The receptor was derived from a woman under 30 with Graves' hyperthyroidism. The CDR3 DNA reads TGTGCCACCAGCAGAGATAGAGATCGAAGGGAAAAACTGTTTTTT. It specifies CATSRDRDRREKLFF.